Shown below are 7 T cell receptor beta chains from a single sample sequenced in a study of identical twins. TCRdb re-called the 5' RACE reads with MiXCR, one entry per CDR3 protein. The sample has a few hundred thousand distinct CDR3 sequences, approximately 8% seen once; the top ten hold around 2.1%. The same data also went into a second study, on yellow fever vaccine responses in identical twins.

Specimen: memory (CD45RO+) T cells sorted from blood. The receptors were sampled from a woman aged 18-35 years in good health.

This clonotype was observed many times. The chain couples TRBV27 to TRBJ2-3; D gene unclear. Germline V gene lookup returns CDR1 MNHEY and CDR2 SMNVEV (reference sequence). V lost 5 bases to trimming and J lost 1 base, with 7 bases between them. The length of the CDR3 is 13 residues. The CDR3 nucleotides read TGTGCCAGCAGTGCATGGGGCACAGATACGCAGTATTTT. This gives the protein CASSAWGTDTQYF.

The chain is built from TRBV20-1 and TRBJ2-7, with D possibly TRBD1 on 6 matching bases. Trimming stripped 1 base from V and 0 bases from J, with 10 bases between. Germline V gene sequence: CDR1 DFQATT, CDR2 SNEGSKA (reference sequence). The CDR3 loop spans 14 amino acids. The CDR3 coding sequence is TGCAGTGCTAGAGGACCAGGGGCCTCCTACGAGCAGTACTTC. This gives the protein CSARGPGASYEQYF.

The CDR3 nucleotides are TGTGCCAGCTCACCTCCCCCGGGACTAGCGGGGGTAGTACAAGAGACCCAGTACTTC. This translates into CASSPPPGLAGVVQETQYF. The genes are TRBV18 and TRBJ2-5; TRBD2 matches at 14 bases. V gave up 3 bases and J gave up 2 bases; unmatched junction bases: 11. The CDR3 sequence is 19 residues long. Germline V gene data show CDR1 as KGHSH and CDR2 as LQKENI.

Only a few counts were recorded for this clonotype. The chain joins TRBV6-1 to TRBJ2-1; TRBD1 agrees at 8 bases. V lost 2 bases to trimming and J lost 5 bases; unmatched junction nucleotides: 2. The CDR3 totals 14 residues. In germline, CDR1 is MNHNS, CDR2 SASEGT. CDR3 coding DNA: TGTGCCAGCAGTGAAAGGACAGGGAACAATGAGCAGTTCTTC. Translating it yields CASSERTGNNEQFF.

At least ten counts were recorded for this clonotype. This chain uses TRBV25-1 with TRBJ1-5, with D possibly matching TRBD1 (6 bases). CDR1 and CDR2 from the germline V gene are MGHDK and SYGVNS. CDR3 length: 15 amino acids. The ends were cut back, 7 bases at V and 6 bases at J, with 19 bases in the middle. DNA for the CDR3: TGTGCCAGCATTCTCGGACGTTTAGGGGGTCAGCCCCAGCATTTT. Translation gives CASILGRLGGQPQHF. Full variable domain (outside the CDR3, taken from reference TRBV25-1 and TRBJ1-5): EADIYQTPRYLVIGTGKKITLECSQTMGHDKMYWYQQDPGMELHLIHYSYGVNSTEKGDLSSESTVSRIRTEHFPLTLESARPSHTSQYLCASILGRLGGQPQHFGDGTRLSIL.

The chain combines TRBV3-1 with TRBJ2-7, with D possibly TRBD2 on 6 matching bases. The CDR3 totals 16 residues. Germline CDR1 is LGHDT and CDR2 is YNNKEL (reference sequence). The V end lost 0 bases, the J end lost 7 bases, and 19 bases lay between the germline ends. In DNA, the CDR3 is TGTGCCAGCAGCCAAGACCGGACTACCCTATTCGGGGAGCAGTACTTC. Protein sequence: CASSQDRTTLFGEQYF.

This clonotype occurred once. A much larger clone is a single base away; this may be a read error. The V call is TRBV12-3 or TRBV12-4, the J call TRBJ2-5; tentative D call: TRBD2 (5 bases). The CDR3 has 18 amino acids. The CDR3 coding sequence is TGTGCCATCAGTAAATGGCGGGTCACAGATCGACATCAAGAGACCCAGTACTTC. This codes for CAISKWRVTDRHQETQYF.